This TCR beta chain came from a study of identical twins. A single record per CDR3 protein comes from TCRdb applying MiXCR to the 5' RACE reads. The sample contains a few hundred thousand distinct CDR3 sequences, around an eighth of which appear only once. This clonotype turned up a few times. Unmatched junction bases numbered 6, after V lost 5 bases and J lost 4 bases. The CDR3 spans 13 residues. Per germline, CDR1 GTSNPN and CDR2 SVGIG (reference sequence). These same records also appear under a second study, on yellow fever vaccine responses in identical twins.

The receptor's source is a young woman in good health. Sequencing used CD4+ T cells sorted from blood. V and J are TRBV30 and TRBJ2-5; 8 bases are shared with TRBD1. CDR3 sequence (DNA): TGTGCCTGGGGGACAGGTGGTCTAGAGACCCAGTACTTC. It specifies CAWGTGGLETQYF.